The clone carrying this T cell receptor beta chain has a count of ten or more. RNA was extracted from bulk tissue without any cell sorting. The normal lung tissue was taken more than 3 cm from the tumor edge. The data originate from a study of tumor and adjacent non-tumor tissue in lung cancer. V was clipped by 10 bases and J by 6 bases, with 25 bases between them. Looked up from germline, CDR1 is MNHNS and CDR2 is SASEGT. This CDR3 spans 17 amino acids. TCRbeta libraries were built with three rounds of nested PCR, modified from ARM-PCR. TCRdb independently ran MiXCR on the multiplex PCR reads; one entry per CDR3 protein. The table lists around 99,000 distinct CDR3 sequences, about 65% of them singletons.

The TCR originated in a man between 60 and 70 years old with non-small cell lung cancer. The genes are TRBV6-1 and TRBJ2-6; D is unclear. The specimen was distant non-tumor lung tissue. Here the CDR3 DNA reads TGTGCCATCTCTTCGTTCACAGCCGCTCGTGAGGCCAACGTCCTGACTTTC. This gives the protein CAISSFTAAREANVLTF.